This T cell receptor (beta chain) was obtained from a study of blood T cell repertoires in COVID-19. Study overall: Italy, Spain and the United States were the sources of the convalescent and acute COVID-19 samples. PBMCs, B-cell-depleted T cells, or T cells were the source of the cDNA or gDNA that made up the material.

In the authors' workflow: It was from reference gene primer amplification that nucleated cell counts were estimated. Assay: immunoSEQ multiplex PCR; the TCRdb copy retains only in-frame clones and omits some. The D gene and trimming were derived from the DNA, and the V and J assignments and clone size from that table. The profile shows about 370,000 clones, more than 75% of them singletons. Patients from Seattle were sampled longitudinally, starting during active infection. Per germline, CDR1 LNHDA and CDR2 SQIVND (reference sequence). This CDR3 is 14 amino acids long. The V and J ends lost 3 bases and 1 base, in that order; junction bases with no gene match: 1.

The chain couples TRBV19 to TRBJ1-1; TRBD1 aligns across 8 bases. The clonotype comes from a woman aged 25 to 39 with COVID-19, enrolled during active disease. Source material: peripheral blood. CDR3 bases: TGTGCCAGTAGTATGGACAGGGAGAACACTGAAGCTTTCTTT. Translation gives CASSMDRENTEAFF.